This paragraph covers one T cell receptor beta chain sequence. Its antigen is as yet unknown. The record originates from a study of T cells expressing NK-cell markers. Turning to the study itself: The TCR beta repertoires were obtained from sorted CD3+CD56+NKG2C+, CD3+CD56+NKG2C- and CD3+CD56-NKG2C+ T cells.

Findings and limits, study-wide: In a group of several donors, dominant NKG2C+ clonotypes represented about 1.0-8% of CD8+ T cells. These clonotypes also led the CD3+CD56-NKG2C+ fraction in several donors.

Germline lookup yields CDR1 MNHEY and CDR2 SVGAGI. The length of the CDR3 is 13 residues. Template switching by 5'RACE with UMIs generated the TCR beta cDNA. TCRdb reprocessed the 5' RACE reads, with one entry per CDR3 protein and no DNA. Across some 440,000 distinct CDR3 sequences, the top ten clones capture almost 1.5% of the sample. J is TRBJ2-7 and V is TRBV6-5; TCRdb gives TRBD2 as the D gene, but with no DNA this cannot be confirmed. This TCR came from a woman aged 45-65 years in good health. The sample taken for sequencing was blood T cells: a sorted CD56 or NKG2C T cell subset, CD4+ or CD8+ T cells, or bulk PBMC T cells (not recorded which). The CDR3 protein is CASSLAEDYEQYF.